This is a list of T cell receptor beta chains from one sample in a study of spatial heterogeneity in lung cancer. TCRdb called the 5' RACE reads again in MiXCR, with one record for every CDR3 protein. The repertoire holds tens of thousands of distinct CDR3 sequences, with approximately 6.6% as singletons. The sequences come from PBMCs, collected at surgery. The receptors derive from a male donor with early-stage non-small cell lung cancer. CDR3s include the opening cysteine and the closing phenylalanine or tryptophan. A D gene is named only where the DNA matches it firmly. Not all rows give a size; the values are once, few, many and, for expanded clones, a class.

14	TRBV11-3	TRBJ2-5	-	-	CASSLDGELETQYF	TGTGCCAGCAGCTTAGATGGCGAATTAGAGACCCAGTACTTC
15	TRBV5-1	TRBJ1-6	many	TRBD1	CASSYGQGNNSPLHF	TGCGCCAGCAGCTACGGACAGGGGAATAATTCACCCCTCCACTTT
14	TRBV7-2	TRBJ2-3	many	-	CATRHLGTTDTQYF	TGTGCCACCAGGCACTTAGGAACCACAGATACGCAGTATTTT
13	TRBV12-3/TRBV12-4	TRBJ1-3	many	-	CASSGTTGNTIYF	TGTGCCAGCAGTGGTACGACTGGAAACACCATATATTTT
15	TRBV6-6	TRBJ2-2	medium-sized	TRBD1	CASSYGQGATGELFF	TGTGCCAGCAGTTACGGGCAGGGGGCGACCGGGGAGCTGTTTTTT
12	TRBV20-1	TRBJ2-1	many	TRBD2	CSASNREDEQFF	TGCAGTGCTAGTAATCGGGAGGATGAGCAGTTCTTC
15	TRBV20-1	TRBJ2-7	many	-	CSARESTGHPSEQYF	TGCAGTGCTAGAGAGAGTACCGGGCACCCCTCCGAGCAGTACTTC
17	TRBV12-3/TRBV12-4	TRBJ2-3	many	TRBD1	CASSFPWTGRRTDTQYF	TGTGCCAGCAGTTTCCCCTGGACAGGGAGGAGAACAGATACGCAGTATTTT
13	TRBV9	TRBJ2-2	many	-	CASNPGVPGELFF	TGTGCCAGCAACCCGGGGGTCCCCGGGGAGCTGTTTTTT
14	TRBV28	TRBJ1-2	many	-	CASSFNAGLEGYTF	TGTGCCAGCAGTTTTAACGCAGGGCTAGAGGGCTACACCTTC
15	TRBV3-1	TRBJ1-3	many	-	CASSQDALSGNTIYF	TGTGCCAGCAGCCAAGATGCGTTATCTGGAAACACCATATATTTT
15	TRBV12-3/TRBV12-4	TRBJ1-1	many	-	CASREDTFMNTEAFF	TGTGCCAGCAGGGAGGACACCTTCATGAACACTGAAGCTTTCTTT
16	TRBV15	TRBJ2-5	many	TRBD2	CATSRDIAGDQETQYF	TGTGCCACCAGCAGAGATATAGCGGGGGACCAAGAGACCCAGTACTTC
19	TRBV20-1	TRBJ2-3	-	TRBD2	CSAKGRVTSGRAVIDTQYF	TGCAGTGCTAAGGGACGAGTGACTAGCGGGAGGGCCGTGATAGATACGCAGTATTTT
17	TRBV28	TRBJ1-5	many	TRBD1	CASSPSGQGYSNQPQHF	TGTGCCAGCAGTCCGTCGGGACAGGGGTATAGCAATCAGCCCCAGCATTTT
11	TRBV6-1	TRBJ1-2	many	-	CASNAVGGYTF	TGTGCCAGCAACGCCGTCGGGGGCTACACCTTC
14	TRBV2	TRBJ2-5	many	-	CASPDPNMQETQYF	TGTGCCAGCCCAGATCCTAATATGCAAGAGACCCAGTACTTC
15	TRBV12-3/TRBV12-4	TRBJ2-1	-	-	CASSLGTVGNNEQFF	TGTGCCAGCAGTTTAGGGACCGTCGGTAACAATGAGCAGTTCTTC
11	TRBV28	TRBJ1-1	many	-	CASSSLSGAFF	TGTGCCAGCAGTTCCCTCTCGGGTGCTTTCTTT
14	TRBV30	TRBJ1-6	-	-	CAWSGNTEGSPLHF	TGTGCCTGGAGTGGTAACACCGAGGGGTCACCCCTCCACTTT
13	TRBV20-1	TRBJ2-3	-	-	CSARDGSTDTQYF	TGCAGTGCTAGAGATGGGAGCACAGATACGCAGTATTTT
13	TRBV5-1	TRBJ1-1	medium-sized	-	CASSPTGSTEAFF	TGCGCCAGCAGCCCTACAGGGTCCACTGAAGCTTTCTTT
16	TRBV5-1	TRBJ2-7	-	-	CASSLVSGPIGRVQYF	TGCGCCAGCAGCTTGGTATCCGGCCCTATCGGACGCGTGCAGTACTTC
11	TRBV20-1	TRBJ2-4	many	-	CSATDGAIQYF	TGCAGTGCTACCGACGGGGCCATTCAGTACTTC
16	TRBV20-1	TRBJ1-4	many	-	CSARDPLTDRKEKLFF	TGCAGTGCTAGAGATCCTCTAACCGACCGAAAGGAAAAACTGTTTTTT
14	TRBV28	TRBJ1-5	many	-	CASRTGRPEQPQHF	TGTGCCAGCAGAACAGGACGGCCCGAGCAGCCCCAGCATTTT
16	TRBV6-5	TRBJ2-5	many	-	CASSYTDLKTQETQYF	TGTGCCAGCAGTTACACAGACTTAAAGACCCAAGAGACCCAGTACTTC
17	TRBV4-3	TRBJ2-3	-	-	CASSQERAAAGTDTQYF	TGCGCCAGCAGCCAAGAACGAGCGGCCGCGGGCACAGATACGCAGTATTTT
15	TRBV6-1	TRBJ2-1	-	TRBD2	CASSNSGRSYNEQFF	TGTGCCAGCAGTAATAGCGGGAGGTCCTACAATGAGCAGTTCTTC
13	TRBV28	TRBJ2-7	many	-	CASTGGATYEQYF	TGTGCCAGCACGGGCGGGGCTACCTACGAGCAGTACTTC
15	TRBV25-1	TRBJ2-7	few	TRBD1	CASSVPGTGGYEQYF	TGTGCCAGCAGTGTACCCGGGACAGGGGGCTACGAGCAGTACTTC
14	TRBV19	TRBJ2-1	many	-	CASSISFQSNEQFF	TGTGCCAGTAGTATTTCTTTCCAATCCAATGAGCAGTTCTTC
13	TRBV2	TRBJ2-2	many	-	CASSATAFGELFF	TGTGCCAGCAGTGCGACAGCTTTTGGGGAGCTGTTTTTT
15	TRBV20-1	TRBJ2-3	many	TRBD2	CSARVVAGAGDTQYF	TGCAGTGCTAGAGTTGTCGCGGGAGCGGGAGATACGCAGTATTTT
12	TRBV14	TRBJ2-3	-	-	CASSPSRDTQYF	TGTGCCAGCAGCCCCTCTCGCGATACGCAGTATTTT
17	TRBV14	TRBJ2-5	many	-	CASSQIVFDRREETQYF	TGTGCCAGCAGCCAAATTGTATTCGACAGGCGGGAAGAGACCCAGTACTTC
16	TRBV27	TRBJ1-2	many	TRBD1	CASSYLGTGGNYGYTF	TGTGCCAGCAGTTACCTAGGGACAGGGGGCAACTATGGCTACACCTTC
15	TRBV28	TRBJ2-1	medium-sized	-	CASSSPRGISNEQFF	TGTGCCAGCAGTTCCCCTAGGGGGATCAGCAATGAGCAGTTCTTC
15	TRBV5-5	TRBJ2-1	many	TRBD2	CASSFFPSGMDEQFF	TGTGCCAGCAGCTTTTTTCCTAGCGGGATGGATGAGCAGTTCTTC
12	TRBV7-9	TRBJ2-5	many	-	CASSAALETQYF	TGTGCCAGCAGCGCCGCCTTGGAGACCCAGTACTTC
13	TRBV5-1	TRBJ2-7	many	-	CASRRDWGDEQYF	TGCGCCAGCAGACGGGACTGGGGGGACGAGCAGTACTTC
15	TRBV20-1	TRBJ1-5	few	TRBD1	CSARDPRGGGQPQHF	TGCAGTGCTAGAGACCCCAGGGGGGGAGGGCAGCCCCAGCATTTT